This T cell receptor (beta chain) was sequenced in a study of T cells in women clearing cervical HPV infection. Genomic DNA, averaging roughly 1,200 ng per sample, yielded TCR beta CDR3 via immunoSEQ. The method was immunoSEQ multiplex PCR; TCRdb's version includes in-frame clones alone and lacks a portion of them. The sample has tens of thousands of clones. As regards this clone: The sequence runs out 3 residues before the end of the CDR3; the remainder is reconstructed from the germline J gene.

CDR1 and CDR2 from the germline V gene are SEHNR and FQNEAQ (reference sequence). V dropped 4 bases and J dropped 2; count of bases not matched to a gene: 8. There are 15 residues in the CDR3. The receptor was isolated from a woman between 18 and 69 years old with a cervical HPV16 infection that either progressed to CIN3+ or cleared (not recorded which). The gene calls are TRBV7-9 and TRBJ2-7, with 7 bases fitting TRBD2. Sequenced sample: blood buffy coat. CDR3 bases read: TGTGCCAGCAGCTCACGGACTAGTCCACCCTACGAG. Protein: CASSSRTSPPYE. The full CDR3 protein is CASSSRTSPPYEQYF.